Following are 19 T cell receptor beta chains from one sample sequenced in a study of read filtering for tumor transcriptome and immune sequencing (TCRdb year 2020). For sequencing, an Illumina HiSeq 4000 was employed. The Immunoverse kit was used to build TCR libraries from about 430 ng RNA, with molecular barcoded adaptors covering alpha/delta and beta/gamma chains. TCRdb reworked the public reads: Q25 trimming with fastp, MiXCR clone assembly, productive beta chains retained. When rows share a CDR3 protein, they turn into one entry using the most common DNA and genes. This sample is represented by around 40,000 distinct CDR3 sequences; about 13% of them were singletons. The leading ten clones occupy around 26% of the sample. The sequenced sample consisted of a population of CD138-negative cells sorted from bone marrow. The sample's cell subset or site label is to be understood as: bone marrow mononuclear cells depleted of CD138+ plasma/myeloma cells by negative magnetic selection. Receptor source: a donor aged 40 or over with multiple myeloma.

The chain joins TRBV7-9 to TRBJ1-3; TRBD1 matches at 7 bases. Germline loops: CDR1 SEHNR, CDR2 FQNEAQ (reference sequence). CDR3 length: 16 amino acids. V gave up 6 bases and J gave up 0 bases; unmatched junction bases: 8. The CDR3 here is CASRRGQEYSGNTIYF. Written as DNA, the CDR3 is TGTGCCAGCAGACGAGGACAGGAATACTCTGGAAACACCATATATTTT.

This clonotype showed up many times. This chain links TRBV25-1 with TRBJ2-7, with D possibly TRBD1 on 6 matching bases. With 3 bases removed from V and 2 bases from J, the gap between germline ends came to 14 bases. In germline, CDR1 is MGHDK, CDR2 SYGVNS. There are 15 residues in the CDR3. CDR3 nucleotides: TGTGCCAGCAGTGATACGAGGCAGGGGCCCTACGAGCAGTACTTC. It codes for CASSDTRQGPYEQYF.

By frequency in the sample, this clonotype is medium-sized. This rearrangement joins TRBV13 to TRBJ2-2, with a weak D call TRBD1 (6 bases). Looked up from germline, CDR1 is PRHDT and CDR2 is FYEKMQ (reference sequence). This CDR3 has 15 amino acids. V gave up 0 bases and J gave up 4 bases, with 9 bases separating them. DNA for the CDR3: TGTGCCAGCAGCTTAGGCACAGGGTCCACCGGGGAGCTGTTTTTT. Amino acid sequence: CASSLGTGSTGELFF.

This clonotype came up many times. The rearrangement uses TRBV12-5 and TRBJ1-1; 7 bases agree with TRBD1. The CDR3 totals 15 residues. Germline V gene data show CDR1 as LGHNT and CDR2 as FRNRAP. J was trimmed by 5 bases and V by 1 base; bases with no gene match: 7. DNA of the CDR3: TGTGCTAGTGGTTTGGGTAGGGGGCGCAGGACTGAAGCTTTCTTT. The encoded protein is CASGLGRGRRTEAFF.

This clonotype has a count of ten or more. The chain combines TRBV29-1 with TRBJ1-3; D gene ambiguous. Trimming took 4 bases from V and 0 from J, leaving 10 bases between them. CDR1 is SQVTM, CDR2 ANQGSEA, per germline. The CDR3 totals 14 residues. DNA of the CDR3: TGCAGCGTTGGCTTAACAAGCTCTGGAAACACCATATATTTT. Protein: CSVGLTSSGNTIYF.

This clonotype was seen many times. The rearrangement uses TRBV28 and TRBJ1-1; 7 bases are a match to TRBD1. This CDR3 has 13 residues. V shed 5 bases and J 8 bases; nucleotides not matched to a gene: 8. Per the germline V gene, CDR1 is MDHEN and CDR2 is SYDVKM. The CDR3 loop is CASSKGAQPEAFF. Here the CDR3 DNA reads TGTGCCAGCAGTAAGGGGGCCCAGCCGGAAGCTTTCTTT.

This clonotype was seen ten or more times. This sequence joins TRBV28 and TRBJ1-4, with D possibly matching TRBD1 (6 bases). CDR3 length equals 15 residues. Trimming removed 3 bases at V and 10 bases at J, with 18 bases between. Per the germline V gene, CDR1 is MDHEN and CDR2 is SYDVKM. The CDR3 sequence is CASSFSGGDSGKLFF. DNA of the CDR3: TGTGCCAGCAGTTTTTCGGGGGGCGATTCAGGAAAACTGTTTTTT.

This clonotype has just a few counts. The chain combines TRBV19 with TRBJ2-1, with D perhaps given as TRBD1 or TRBD2 (5 bases each). The CDR3 has 13 residues. Germline-derived CDR1 and CDR2 are LNHDA and SQIVND (reference sequence). The ends were cut back, 3 bases at V and 10 bases at J, with 13 bases in the middle. CDR3 sequence reads: CASSMMLEGEQFF. CDR3 nucleotide sequence: TGTGCCAGTAGTATGATGCTAGAGGGGGAGCAGTTCTTC.

This clonotype was counted ten times or more. This chain links TRBV2 with TRBJ2-1; 7 bases align to TRBD2. Per germline, CDR1 SNHLY and CDR2 FYNNEI. Unmatched junction bases numbered 8, after V lost 8 bases and J lost 10 bases. The CDR3 is 12 amino acids. The CDR3 is CASGGGLTEQFF. The CDR3 DNA is TGTGCCAGCGGGGGGGGACTTACCGAGCAGTTCTTC.

This clonotype was observed many times. V usage is TRBV2 and J usage is TRBJ2-1; D might be TRBD2 (5 bases). Trimming took 8 bases from V and 8 from J, leaving 13 bases between them. CDR3 length: 12 amino acids. Germline lookup yields CDR1 SNHLY and CDR2 FYNNEI. The CDR3 spells CASRGLGYEQFF. CDR3 nucleotides: TGTGCCAGCCGGGGTCTGGGGTATGAGCAGTTCTTC.

This clonotype has a count of ten or more. The CDR3 reads CASSLRGQGADTQYF. Written as DNA, the CDR3 is TGTGCCAGCAGTCTTAGGGGGCAGGGGGCAGATACGCAGTATTTT. V and J are TRBV7-2 and TRBJ2-3; 7 nucleotides align to TRBD1. The CDR3 runs 15 residues. Germline CDR1 is SGHTA and CDR2 is FQGNSA. The J segment lost 4 bases and the V segment lost 6 bases, leaving 10 bases of the junction unmatched.

Concerning this clonotype itself: A much larger clone lies a single base off, so this may be a read error. The gene calls are TRBV24-1 and TRBJ1-2; D unclear. The CDR3 runs to 13 residues. Germline CDR1 reads KGHDR; CDR2 reads SFDVKD. The CDR3 DNA sequence: TGTGCCACCAGTTACAGTTCTAACTATGGCTACGCCTTC. This codes for CATSYSSNYGYAF.

V and J are TRBV5-4 and TRBJ2-7, with 7 positions matching TRBD1. Germline V gives CDR1 SGHNT, CDR2 YYREEE (reference sequence). With 2 bases clipped from V and 3 bases from J, the junction kept 2 bases outside the gene matches. The CDR3 covers 13 residues. Here the CDR3 DNA reads TGTGCCAGCAGCTTCGGACAGGACTACGAGCAGTACTTC. It encodes CASSFGQDYEQYF.

This clonotype was detected many times. V usage is TRBV6-2 or TRBV6-3 and J usage is TRBJ2-3, with D maybe TRBD2 (5 bases). The CDR3 runs to 13 residues. With 8 bases removed from V and 1 base from J, the gap between germline ends came to 10 bases. CDR1 MNHEY and CDR2 SVGEGT come from the germline V gene. In DNA form, the CDR3 reads TGTGCCAGCGCTCGGGATGGCACAGATACGCAGTATTTT. It translates to CASARDGTDTQYF.

This clonotype showed up many times. A clone one base away is much larger, so this may be a read error. The rearrangement joins TRBV4-1 to TRBJ2-1; TRBD2 aligns across 8 bases. The CDR3 loop spans 17 amino acids. From germline, CDR1 is MGHRA and CDR2 YSYEKL. Written as DNA, the CDR3 is TGCGCCGGCAGCCAGGAGCCCGCCGGGACTAGACTCCATGAGCAGTTCTTC. Encoded protein: CAGSQEPAGTRLHEQFF.

The V and J genes are TRBV20-1 and TRBJ1-4, with D uncertain. Germline-derived CDR1 and CDR2 are DFQATT and SNEGSKA (reference sequence). Trimming left V 0 bases short and J 14 bases short, with 19 bases between. CDR3 length: 14 residues. The CDR3, as DNA: TGCAGTGCTAGAGATCCCAAGGCCGACGGAAAGCTGTTTTTT. Translation: CSARDPKADGKLFF.

About this clonotype: A much larger clone differs by one base, so this may be a read error. In this CDR3 the conserved last residue, phenylalanine or tryptophan, is missing, so a read error is likely. The genes are TRBV30 and TRBJ2-7; 8 positions match TRBD1. V was pared by 3 bases and J by 3 bases, with 4 bases of the junction left unmatched. The CDR3 is 13 residues long. Per germline, CDR1 GTSNPN and CDR2 SVGIG (reference sequence). The CDR3 reads CAWRVTGGYEQYS. CDR3 nucleotide sequence: TGTGCCTGGAGAGTCACAGGGGGCTACGAGCAGTACTCC.

J is TRBJ2-3 and V is TRBV29-1; D possibly corresponds to TRBD1 (6 bases). V lost 7 bases and J 0 bases, leaving 20 bases between the germline ends. This CDR3 region has 16 residues. Germline assignment: CDR1 SQVTM and CDR2 ANQGSEA. CDR3: CSARSTGTTSTDTQYF. Here the CDR3 DNA reads TGCAGCGCCCGATCAACAGGGACCACTAGCACAGATACGCAGTATTTT.

This clonotype was observed many times. The chain links TRBV6-1 to TRBJ1-4; the D gene is possibly TRBD1 (5 bases). Looked up from germline, CDR1 is MNHNS and CDR2 is SASEGT. Trimming removed 6 bases from V and 5 bases from J, with 16 bases in between. The CDR3 is made up of 15 amino acids. The CDR3 DNA follows: TGTGCCAGCAGGGCCGGAGGGGCCAAGAATGAAAAACTGTTTTTT. Translated: CASRAGGAKNEKLFF.